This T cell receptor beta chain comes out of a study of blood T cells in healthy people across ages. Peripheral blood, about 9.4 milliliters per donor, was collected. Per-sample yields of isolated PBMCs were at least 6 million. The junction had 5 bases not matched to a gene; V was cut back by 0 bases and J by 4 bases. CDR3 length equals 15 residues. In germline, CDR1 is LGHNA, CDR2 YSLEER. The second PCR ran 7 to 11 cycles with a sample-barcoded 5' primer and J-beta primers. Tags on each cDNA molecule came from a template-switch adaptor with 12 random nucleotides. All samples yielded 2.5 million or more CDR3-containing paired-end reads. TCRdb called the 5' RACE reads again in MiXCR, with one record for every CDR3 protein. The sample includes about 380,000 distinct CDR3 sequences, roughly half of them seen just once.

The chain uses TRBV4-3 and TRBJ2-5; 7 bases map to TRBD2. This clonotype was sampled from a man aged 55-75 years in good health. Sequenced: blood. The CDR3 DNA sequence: TGCGCCAGCAGCCAAGATCATGGCGGGGGAGAGACCCAGTACTTC. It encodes CASSQDHGGGETQYF.